The sequence of this T cell receptor beta chain was determined in a study of blood T cell repertoires in COVID-19. Study in general: Samples of COVID-19 (acute and convalescent) were obtained from the United States, Italy and Spain. Sources were T cells, B-cell-depleted T cells, or PBMCs; the material itself was cDNA or gDNA.

In the original workflow: Amplification with reference gene primers provided the estimates of nucleated cell counts. Profiled with immunoSEQ multiplex PCR; TCRdb holds only in-frame clones, not every one. That table furnishes V, J and clone size, whereas the DNA furnished D and trimming. The sample shows 50,000 to 65,000 clones, over 80% of them seen only once. J was trimmed by 4 bases and V by 3 bases; bases with no gene match: 4. This CDR3 has 14 amino acids. Germline V gives CDR1 LGHDT, CDR2 YNNKEL (reference sequence). To note about this clone: Other DNA sequences in the sample encode the same CDR3.

The chain couples TRBV3-1 (or the pseudogene TRBV3-2) to TRBJ2-5; 8 positions agree with TRBD1. The receptor's source is a man in his 70s with acute or convalescent COVID-19. Sequencing was performed on peripheral blood. CDR3 coding DNA: TGTGCCAGCAGCCAGGACACAGGGGGAGAGACCCAGTACTTC. The encoded protein is CASSQDTGGETQYF.